The T cell receptor beta chain described here comes from a study of cytomegalovirus exposure and HLA in healthy donors. The PCR had 60 Vbeta and 13 Jbeta primers. Assay: immunoSEQ multiplex PCR; the TCRdb copy retains only in-frame clones and omits some. The table has about 200,000 clones, over 70% seen once. Trimming shortened V by 2 bases and J by 7 bases, and 14 bases separated the two germline ends. The germline CDR1 and CDR2 sequences are LGHNA and YNFKEQ. The CDR3 loop spans 14 amino acids. This clone was found once. This chain joins TRBV4-2 and TRBJ2-5; weak D call: TRBD2 (6 bases). The sequenced material came from PBMCs. This clonotype was sampled from a man aged 40-49 years in good health and CMV-seropositive. This CDR3 reads CASSQSGLGGTQYF. The CDR3 DNA reads TGTGCCAGCAGCCAATCGGGTCTCGGGGGGACCCAGTACTTC.